These T cell receptor beta chains were read from a single sample in a study of T cell repertoires in cytomegalovirus infection. TCRdb ran MiXCR on the reads and lists one entry per CDR3 protein. The sample carries some 800,000 distinct CDR3 sequences, approximately 32% recorded once. These TCRs' antigens remain unknown. The input for sequencing was cultured CD8+ T cells from PBMCs, taken from culture after CMV antigen stimulation. Receptors originate from a human donor in good health (CMV status not recorded). Some clones in this sample may be carry-over from other donors' samples. CDR3s include the opening cysteine and the closing phenylalanine or tryptophan. Size values are once, few and many counts, or a class for expanded clones, and some rows have none.

J gene: TRBJ2-2; clone size: few; V gene: TRBV6-1; CDR3 protein: CASTKRATGELFF
J gene: TRBJ2-1; clone size: few; V gene: TRBV12-5; CDR3 protein: CASGASGGANEQFF
J gene: TRBJ2-5; clone size: -; V gene: TRBV7-8; CDR3 protein: CASSLEWTGGETQYF
J gene: TRBJ2-1; clone size: -; V gene: TRBV7-3; CDR3 protein: CASSFSGTAHEQFF
J gene: TRBJ1-1; clone size: many; V gene: TRBV7-6; CDR3 protein: CASSFRHNTEAFF
J gene: TRBJ2-1; clone size: -; V gene: TRBV7-9; CDR3 protein: CASSGGGGGVSNEQFF
J gene: TRBJ1-1; clone size: many; V gene: TRBV12-5; CDR3 protein: CASGLVRGEGNTEAFF
J gene: TRBJ2-1; clone size: -; V gene: TRBV6-4; CDR3 protein: CASSDWPGQGVDEQFF
J gene: TRBJ2-1; clone size: -; V gene: TRBV5-1; CDR3 protein: CASSFWDKEYNEQFF
J gene: TRBJ1-2; clone size: few; V gene: TRBV12-5; CDR3 protein: CANSDTEVGYTF
J gene: TRBJ1-6; clone size: few; V gene: TRBV28; CDR3 protein: CASMALLADSPLHF
J gene: TRBJ1-1; clone size: once; V gene: TRBV19; CDR3 protein: CASSIPAGGTEAFF
J gene: TRBJ2-7; clone size: -; V gene: TRBV12-3/TRBV12-4; CDR3 protein: CVSSLYRAREQYF
J gene: TRBJ2-1; clone size: few; V gene: TRBV7-2; CDR3 protein: CASSYTRGMDEQFF
J gene: TRBJ2-1; clone size: -; V gene: TRBV19; CDR3 protein: CACSSGSSYNEQFF
J gene: TRBJ2-2; clone size: few; V gene: TRBV29-1; CDR3 protein: CSSDGGLNTGELFF
J gene: TRBJ1-1; clone size: -; V gene: TRBV7-9; CDR3 protein: CASSVPSGGVWTEAFF
J gene: TRBJ2-3; clone size: many; V gene: TRBV27; CDR3 protein: CASSKGQDTDTQYF
J gene: TRBJ1-5; clone size: many; V gene: TRBV7-8; CDR3 protein: CASTPREINQPQHF
J gene: TRBJ2-3; clone size: few; V gene: TRBV4-1; CDR3 protein: CASSPSDRDDTQYF
J gene: TRBJ2-1; clone size: few; V gene: TRBV9; CDR3 protein: CASSVSRGGTVNEQFF
J gene: TRBJ2-3; clone size: few; V gene: TRBV12-3/TRBV12-4; CDR3 protein: CASRVAGDTDTQYF
J gene: TRBJ1-4; clone size: few; V gene: TRBV11-2; CDR3 protein: CASSLEFATNEKLFF
J gene: TRBJ2-2; clone size: -; V gene: TRBV4-1; CDR3 protein: CASLQGGGELFF
J gene: TRBJ1-2; clone size: many; V gene: TRBV6-1; CDR3 protein: CASIPTGGIYGYTF
J gene: TRBJ2-5; clone size: many; V gene: TRBV7-8; CDR3 protein: CASSLLIFSGGRETQYF
J gene: TRBJ1-2; clone size: few; V gene: TRBV6-5; CDR3 protein: CASSYSGEAPIGYTF
J gene: TRBJ1-1; clone size: -; V gene: TRBV12-5; CDR3 protein: CASGNHLGHPEAFF
J gene: TRBJ2-7; clone size: -; V gene: TRBV28; CDR3 protein: CASTPDRPYEQYF
J gene: TRBJ2-3; clone size: few; V gene: TRBV10-3; CDR3 protein: CAISEKGAPDTQYF
J gene: TRBJ2-1; clone size: -; V gene: TRBV9; CDR3 protein: CASSRRSNIYNEQFF
J gene: TRBJ2-5; clone size: -; V gene: TRBV2; CDR3 protein: CASTPQATGETQYF
J gene: TRBJ1-5; clone size: -; V gene: TRBV6-6; CDR3 protein: CASSYVEVYSNQPQHF
J gene: TRBJ1-5; clone size: few; V gene: TRBV12-3/TRBV12-4; CDR3 protein: CASSPVRDGNQPQHF
J gene: TRBJ2-2; clone size: -; V gene: TRBV29-1; CDR3 protein: CSVVFFGELFF
J gene: TRBJ1-3; clone size: -; V gene: TRBV20-1; CDR3 protein: CSARAGGETTIYF
J gene: TRBJ2-7; clone size: few; V gene: TRBV9; CDR3 protein: CASSVGTGISDEQYF
J gene: TRBJ2-1; clone size: few; V gene: TRBV10-3; CDR3 protein: CAISESARDRGNEQFF
J gene: TRBJ2-2; clone size: -; V gene: TRBV6-2/TRBV6-3; CDR3 protein: CASSYERSRRGRYTGELFF